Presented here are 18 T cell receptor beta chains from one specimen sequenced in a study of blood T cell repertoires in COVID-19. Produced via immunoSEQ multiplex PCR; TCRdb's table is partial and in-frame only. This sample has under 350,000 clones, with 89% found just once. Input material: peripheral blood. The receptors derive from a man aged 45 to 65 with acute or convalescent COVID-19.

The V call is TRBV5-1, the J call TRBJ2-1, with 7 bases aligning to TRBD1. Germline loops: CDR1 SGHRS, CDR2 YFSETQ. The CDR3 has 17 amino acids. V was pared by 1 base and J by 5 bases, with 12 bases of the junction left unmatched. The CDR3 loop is CASSLRVLATGNNEQFF. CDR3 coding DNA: TGCGCCAGCAGCTTGAGGGTATTGGCGACAGGGAACAATGAGCAGTTCTTC.

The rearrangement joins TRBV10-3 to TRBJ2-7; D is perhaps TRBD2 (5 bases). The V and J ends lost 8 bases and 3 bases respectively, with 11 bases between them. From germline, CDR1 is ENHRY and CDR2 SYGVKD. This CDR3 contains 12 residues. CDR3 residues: CAISSRDYEQYF. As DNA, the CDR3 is TGTGCCATCTCCTCCCGGGACTACGAGCAGTACTTC.

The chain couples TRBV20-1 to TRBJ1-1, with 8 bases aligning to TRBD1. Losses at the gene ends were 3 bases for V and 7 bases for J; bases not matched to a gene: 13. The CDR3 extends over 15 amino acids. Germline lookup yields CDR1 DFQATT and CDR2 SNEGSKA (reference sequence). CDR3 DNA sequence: TGCAGTGCTAGTCTTCCGAACAGGGGGAACGATGAAGCTTTCTTT. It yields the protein CSASLPNRGNDEAFF.

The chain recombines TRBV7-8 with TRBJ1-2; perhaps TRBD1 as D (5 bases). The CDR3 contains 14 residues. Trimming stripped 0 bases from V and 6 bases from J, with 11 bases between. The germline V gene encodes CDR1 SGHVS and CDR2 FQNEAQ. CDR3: CASSLAGTPDGYTF. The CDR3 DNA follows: TGTGCCAGCAGCTTAGCGGGGACTCCCGATGGCTACACCTTC.

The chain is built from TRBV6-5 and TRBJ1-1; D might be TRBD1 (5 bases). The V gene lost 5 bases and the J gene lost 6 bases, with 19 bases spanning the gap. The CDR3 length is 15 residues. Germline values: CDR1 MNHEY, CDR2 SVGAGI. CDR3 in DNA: TGTGCCAGCAGTCCCGGGTCCCAGGGATTACCTGAAGCTTTCTTT. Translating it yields CASSPGSQGLPEAFF.

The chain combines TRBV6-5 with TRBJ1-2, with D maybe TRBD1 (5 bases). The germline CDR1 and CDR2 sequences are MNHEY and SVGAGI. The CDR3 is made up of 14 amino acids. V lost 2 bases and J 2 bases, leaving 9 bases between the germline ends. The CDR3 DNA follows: TGTGCCAGCAGTTACGATCCAGGGAACTATGGCTACACCTTC. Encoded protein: CASSYDPGNYGYTF.

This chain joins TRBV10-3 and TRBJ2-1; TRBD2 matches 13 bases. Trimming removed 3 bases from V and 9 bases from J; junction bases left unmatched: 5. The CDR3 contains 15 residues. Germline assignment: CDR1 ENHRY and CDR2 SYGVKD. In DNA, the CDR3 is TGTGCCATCAGTGAAACTAGCGGGGGGGCCTCTGAGCAGTTCTTC. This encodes CAISETSGGASEQFF.

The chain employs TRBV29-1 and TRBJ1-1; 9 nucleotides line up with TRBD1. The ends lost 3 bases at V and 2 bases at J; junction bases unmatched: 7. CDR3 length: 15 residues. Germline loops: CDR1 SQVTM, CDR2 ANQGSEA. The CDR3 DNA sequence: TGCAGCGTTGATATGAGGGACAGGGCTAACACTGAAGCTTTCTTT. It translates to CSVDMRDRANTEAFF. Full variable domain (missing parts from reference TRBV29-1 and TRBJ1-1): SAVISQKPSRDICQRGTSLTIQCQVDSQVTMMFWYRQQPGQSLTLIATANQGSEATYESGFVIDKFPISRPNLTFSTLTVSNMSPEDSSIYLCSVDMRDRANTEAFFGQGTRLTVV.

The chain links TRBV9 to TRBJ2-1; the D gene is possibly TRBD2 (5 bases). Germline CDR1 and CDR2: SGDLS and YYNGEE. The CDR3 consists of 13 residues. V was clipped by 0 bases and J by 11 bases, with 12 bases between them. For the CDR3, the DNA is TGTGCCAGCAGCGTAGTCCCCGAGGGAAAGCAGTTCTTC. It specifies CASSVVPEGKQFF.

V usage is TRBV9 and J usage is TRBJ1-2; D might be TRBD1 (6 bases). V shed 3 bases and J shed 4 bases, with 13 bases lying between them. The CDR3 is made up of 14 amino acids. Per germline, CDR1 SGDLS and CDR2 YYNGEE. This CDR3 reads CASSARDTGYGYTF. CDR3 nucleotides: TGTGCCAGCAGCGCACGGGACACTGGCTATGGCTACACCTTC. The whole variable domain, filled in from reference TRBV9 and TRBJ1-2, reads DSGVTQTPKHLITATGQRVTLRCSPRSGDLSVYWYQQSLDQGLQFLIQYYNGEERAKGNILERFSAQQFPDLHSELNLSSLELGDSALYFCASSARDTGYGYTFGSGTRLTVV.

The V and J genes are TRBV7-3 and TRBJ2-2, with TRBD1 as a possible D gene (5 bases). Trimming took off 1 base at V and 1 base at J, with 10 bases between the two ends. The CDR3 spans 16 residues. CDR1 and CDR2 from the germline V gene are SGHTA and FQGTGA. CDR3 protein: CASSLMRTKNTGELFF. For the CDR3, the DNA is TGTGCCAGCAGCTTAATGAGGACAAAGAACACCGGGGAGCTGTTTTTT.

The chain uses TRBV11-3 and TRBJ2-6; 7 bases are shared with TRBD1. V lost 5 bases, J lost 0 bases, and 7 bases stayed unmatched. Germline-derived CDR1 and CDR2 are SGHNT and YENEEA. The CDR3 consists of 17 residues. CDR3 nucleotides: TGTGCCAGCAGCCCCGGACAGGCTTACTCTGGGGCCAACGTCCTGACTTTC. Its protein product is CASSPGQAYSGANVLTF.

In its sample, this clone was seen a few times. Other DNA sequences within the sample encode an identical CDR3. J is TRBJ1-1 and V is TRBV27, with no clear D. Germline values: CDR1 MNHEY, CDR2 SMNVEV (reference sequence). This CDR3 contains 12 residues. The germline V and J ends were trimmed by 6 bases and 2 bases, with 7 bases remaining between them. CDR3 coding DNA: TGTGCCAGCAGGACGGGTAACACTGAAGCTTTCTTT. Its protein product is CASRTGNTEAFF.

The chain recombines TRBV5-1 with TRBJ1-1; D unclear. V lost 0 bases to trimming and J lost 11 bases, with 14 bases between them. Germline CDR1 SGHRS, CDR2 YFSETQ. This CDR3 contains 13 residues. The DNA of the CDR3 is TGCGCCAGCAGCTTGGCCCTCGGAGAATGGGCTTTCTTT. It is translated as CASSLALGEWAFF.

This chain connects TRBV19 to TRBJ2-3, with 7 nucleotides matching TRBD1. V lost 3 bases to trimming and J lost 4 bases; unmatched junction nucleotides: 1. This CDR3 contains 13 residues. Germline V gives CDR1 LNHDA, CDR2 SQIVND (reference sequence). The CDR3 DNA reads TGTGCCAGTAGTATGAGGGGGCCAGATACGCAGTATTTT. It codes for CASSMRGPDTQYF. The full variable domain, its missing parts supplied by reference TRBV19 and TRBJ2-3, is DGGITQSPKYLFRKEGQNVTLSCEQNLNHDAMYWYRQDPGQGLRLIYYSQIVNDFQKGDIAEGYSVSREKKESFPLTVTSAQKNPTAFYLCASSMRGPDTQYFGPGTRLTVL.

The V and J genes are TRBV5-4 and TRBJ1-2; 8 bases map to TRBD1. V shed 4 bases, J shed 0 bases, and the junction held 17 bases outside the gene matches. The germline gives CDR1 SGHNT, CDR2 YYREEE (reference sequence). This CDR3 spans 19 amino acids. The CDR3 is CASSKVYGQGSGTNYGYTF. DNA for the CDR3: TGTGCCAGCAGCAAGGTCTATGGACAGGGATCGGGTACTAACTATGGCTACACCTTC.

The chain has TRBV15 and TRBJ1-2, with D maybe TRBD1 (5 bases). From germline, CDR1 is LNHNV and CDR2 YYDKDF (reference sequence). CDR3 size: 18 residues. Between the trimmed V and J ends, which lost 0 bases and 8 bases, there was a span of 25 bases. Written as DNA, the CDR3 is TGTGCCACCAGCAGAGATGGGGGTAGGAGGGCCCTGACCCTGGGCTACACCTTC. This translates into CATSRDGGRRALTLGYTF.

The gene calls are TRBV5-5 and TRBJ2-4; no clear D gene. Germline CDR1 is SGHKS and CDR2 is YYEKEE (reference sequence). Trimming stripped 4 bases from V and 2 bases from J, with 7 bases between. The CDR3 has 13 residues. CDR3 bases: TGTGCCAGCAGCCTTGGCCCCAAAAACATTCAGTACTTC. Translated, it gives CASSLGPKNIQYF.